This passage covers 18 T cell receptor beta chains from one sample sequenced in a study of T-cell memory formation after mild COVID-19 (dated by TCRdb to the early 2020s). The method was 5' RACE. The sequencing machine was an Illumina NovaSeq 6000. TCRdb applied fastp at Q25 and MiXCR to the public reads, then kept only in-frame beta chains. Each entry is one CDR3 protein sequence, shown with its most common DNA and genes. Here the sample has 150,000 to 200,000 distinct CDR3 sequences; around a tenth occur a single time. 3.8% of the sample is held by the ten biggest clonotypes. What was sequenced was PBMCs or a T cell subset sorted from them (not recorded which). All receptors derive from a man aged 18 to 29 who had mild COVID-19 (a few samples of this study predate the infection). The sample titles of this study are shuffled in the database, so cell type and time point are left out; the donor was told from shared clones.

This clonotype has ten or more counts. The V gene is TRBV12-3 or TRBV12-4, the J gene TRBJ2-2; no firm D call. The CDR3 extends over 14 amino acids. Trimming took 5 bases from V and 3 from J, leaving 10 bases between them. The DNA of the CDR3 is TGTGCCAGCAGTCCCCGCGCCCACACCGGGGAGCTGTTTTTT. Translated, it gives CASSPRAHTGELFF.

The CDR3 protein is CASSRMTGITYNEQFF. The DNA for the CDR3 is TGTGCCAGCAGTCGTATGACAGGAATTACCTACAATGAGCAGTTCTTC. The chain employs TRBV7-6 and TRBJ2-1; TRBD1 is a possible D gene (6 bases). Looked up from germline, CDR1 is SGHVS and CDR2 is FNYEAQ. With 6 bases removed from V and 2 bases from J, the gap between germline ends came to 17 bases. The CDR3 is 16 residues long.

This clonotype came up a few times. The genes are TRBV5-4 and TRBJ2-5; TRBD2 matches at 10 bases. Germline CDR1 is SGHNT and CDR2 is YYREEE (reference sequence). The length of the CDR3 is 16 residues. V lost 0 bases, J lost 5 bases, and 7 bases stayed unmatched. The CDR3 reads CASSLALGSGGETQYF. The CDR3 DNA reads TGTGCCAGCAGCTTGGCCCTGGGTAGCGGGGGGGAGACCCAGTACTTC.

The chain employs TRBV10-3 and TRBJ1-2; D might be TRBD1 (5 bases). The CDR3 spans 12 residues. Trimming took off 7 bases at V and 6 bases at J, with 12 bases between the two ends. Germline loops: CDR1 ENHRY, CDR2 SYGVKD. As DNA, the CDR3 is TGTGCCATCAATCAGGGTCGTGATGGCTACACCTTC. Encoded protein: CAINQGRDGYTF.

The chain joins TRBV27 to TRBJ2-2; a possible D gene is TRBD1 (7 bases). Trimming took off 4 bases at V and 7 bases at J, with 13 bases between the two ends. The CDR3 extends over 14 amino acids. CDR1 MNHEY and CDR2 SMNVEV come from the germline V gene (reference sequence). This chain's CDR3 is CASSYARGVGELFF. In DNA, the CDR3 is TGTGCCAGCAGTTACGCCAGGGGGGTCGGGGAGCTGTTTTTT.

The chain employs TRBV7-6 and TRBJ2-5; no clear D gene. Per germline, CDR1 SGHVS and CDR2 FNYEAQ. This CDR3 has 13 residues. The germline V and J ends were trimmed by 3 bases and 0 bases, with 5 bases remaining between them. The CDR3, as DNA: TGTGCCAGCAGCTTCACGTACCAAGAGACCCAGTACTTC. It translates to CASSFTYQETQYF.

CDR3 in amino acids: CASSFRDRTSYGYTF. The DNA for the CDR3 is TGTGCCAGCAGCTTCCGGGACAGGACCTCCTATGGCTACACCTTC. This chain connects TRBV5-8 to TRBJ1-2, with 8 bases matching TRBD1. Germline V lookup: CDR1 SGHTS, CDR2 YDEGEE. V shed 2 bases, J shed 4 bases, and the junction held 7 bases outside the gene matches. The CDR3 extends over 15 amino acids.

Worth noting for this clonotype: The CDR3 carries no conserved terminal phenylalanine or tryptophan, so it likely arises from a read error. The rearrangement uses TRBV6-2 or TRBV6-3 and TRBJ2-3; TRBD1 agrees at 7 bases. From germline, CDR1 is MNHEY and CDR2 SVGEGT. The V segment lost 8 bases and the J segment 0 bases; nucleotides outside the gene matches: 2. This CDR3 comprises 13 residues. This chain's CDR3 is CASETGSTDTQYI. The CDR3 bases are TGTGCCAGCGAGACAGGGAGCACAGATACGCAGTATATT.

This clonotype came up a few times. This chain uses TRBV3-1 with TRBJ1-3; D is uncertain. This CDR3 spans 13 amino acids. Per the germline V gene, CDR1 is LGHDT and CDR2 is YNNKEL (reference sequence). Trimming cost V 0 bases and J 4 bases, with 4 bases left between them. The CDR3 DNA is TGTGCCAGCAGCCAAGAGGCCGGAAACACCATATATTTT. It codes for CASSQEAGNTIYF.

This clonotype has a count of ten or more. This CDR3 is CASSLIAGGTDTQYF. In DNA form, the CDR3 reads TGTGCCAGCAGTTTAATAGCGGGGGGCACAGATACGCAGTATTTT. The V and J genes are TRBV12-3 or TRBV12-4 and TRBJ2-3; TRBD2 agrees at 9 bases. The CDR3 runs to 15 residues. J gave up 1 base and V 2 bases, and 1 base lay outside the gene matches.

In this sample, this clonotype turned up a few times. This rearrangement joins TRBV28 to TRBJ2-4, with 8 bases lining up with TRBD2. The CDR3 extends over 15 amino acids. The junction had 7 bases not matched to a gene; V was cut back by 4 bases and J by 5 bases. The germline V gene has CDR1 MDHEN and CDR2 SYDVKM. The CDR3 region is CASSSTSAGENIQYF. The CDR3 region has the DNA TGTGCCAGCAGTTCGACTAGCGCGGGAGAAAACATTCAGTACTTC.

This chain joins TRBV6-2 or TRBV6-3 and TRBJ2-7; D is possibly TRBD2 (5 bases). The CDR3 consists of 12 residues. Trimming left V 4 bases short and J 5 bases short, with 9 bases between. In germline, CDR1 is MNHEY, CDR2 SVGEGT. In DNA, the CDR3 is TGTGCCAGCAGTTCGCGGGTTGACGAGCAGTACGTC. It codes for CASSSRVDEQYV.

This clonotype was counted only a few times. The chain uses TRBV5-1 and TRBJ2-1; D remains ambiguous. V lost 4 bases and J 5 bases, leaving 13 bases between the germline ends. Germline values: CDR1 SGHRS, CDR2 YFSETQ. This CDR3 has 14 amino acids. CDR3 nucleotides: TGCGCCAGCAGCGGCGGCAGCCGGGACAATGAGCAGTTCTTC. Its translation is CASSGGSRDNEQFF.

This clonotype was picked up many times. The gene calls are TRBV20-1 and TRBJ1-4; D call uncertain. Between the trimmed V and J ends, which lost 2 bases and 8 bases, there was a span of 12 bases. The CDR3 covers 13 residues. Germline loops: CDR1 DFQATT, CDR2 SNEGSKA (reference sequence). The CDR3 nucleotides are TGCAGTGCTAGATACAGCGGGAACGAAAAACTGTTTTTT. Protein sequence: CSARYSGNEKLFF.

This clonotype was recorded at least ten times. The chain has TRBV5-1 and TRBJ1-1; D gene unclear. This CDR3 region has 13 residues. V gave up 2 bases and J gave up 0 bases, with 5 bases separating them. Per germline, CDR1 SGHRS and CDR2 YFSETQ. In nucleotides, the CDR3 is TGCGCCAGCAGCTTCTCACTGAACACTGAAGCTTTCTTT. This gives the protein CASSFSLNTEAFF.

This clonotype was picked up a small number of times. V is TRBV5-1 and J is TRBJ1-1, with TRBD1 matching over 7 bases. The CDR3 consists of 14 residues. V lost 3 bases, J lost 4 bases, and 6 bases stayed unmatched. CDR1 and CDR2 from the germline V gene are SGHRS and YFSETQ. As DNA, the CDR3 is TGCGCCAGCAGCTCCGGGACAGACAGCACTGAAGCTTTCTTT. It yields the protein CASSSGTDSTEAFF. The full variable domain, completed using reference TRBV5-1 and TRBJ1-1, is KAGVTQTPRYLIKTRGQQVTLSCSPISGHRSVSWYQQTPGQGLQFLFEYFSETQRNKGNFPGRFSGRQFSNSRSEMNVSTLELGDSALYLCASSSGTDSTEAFFGQGTRLTVV.

This clonotype was detected a few times. This CDR3 reads CASSYRARSLSGNTIYF. CDR3 nucleotides: TGTGCCAGCAGTTACCGGGCTAGAAGTCTTTCGGGAAACACCATATATTTT. This chain joins TRBV6-5 and TRBJ1-3; D not certain. CDR3 size: 17 residues. Germline CDR1 and CDR2: MNHEY and SVGAGI. The ends were cut back, 2 bases at V and 4 bases at J, with 18 bases in the middle.

This clonotype was observed a handful of times. The rearrangement uses TRBV3-1 and TRBJ2-3; 8 bases fit TRBD2. The V and J ends lost 3 bases and 1 base, in that order; junction bases with no gene match: 3. CDR1 is LGHDT and CDR2 is YNNKEL in the germline V gene (reference sequence). The CDR3 extends over 15 amino acids. The CDR3 DNA follows: TGTGCCAGCAGCCAGCCGCGGGGGGGCACAGATACGCAGTATTTT. Translation gives CASSQPRGGTDTQYF.